One and the same sample provided the 27 T cell receptor beta chains below, sequenced in a study of blood T cell repertoires in COVID-19. Here immunoSEQ multiplex PCR was the method, and the copy in TCRdb shows in-frame clones only, minus some. The table shows 200,000 to 250,000 clones, with roughly 83% occurring only once. Sequencing was performed on PBMCs or T cells enriched from blood (not recorded which). These receptors all come from a woman in her thirties or forties with acute COVID-19.

The chain joins TRBV28 to TRBJ1-4, with D perhaps matching TRBD1 (5 bases). Trimming shortened V by 5 bases and J by 5 bases, and 15 bases separated the two germline ends. Germline-derived CDR1 and CDR2 are MDHEN and SYDVKM. This CDR3 region has 15 residues. This CDR3 reads CASSRQGPGNEKLFF. The CDR3 nucleotides are TGTGCCAGCAGTCGCCAGGGTCCAGGCAATGAAAAACTGTTTTTT.

The V and J genes are TRBV18 and TRBJ1-3, with a tentative D call TRBD1 (6 bases). The germline CDR1 and CDR2 sequences are KGHSH and LQKENI. The CDR3 spans 17 residues. The ends were cut back, 3 bases at V and 4 bases at J, with 19 bases in the middle. Written as DNA, the CDR3 is TGTGCCAGCTCACCTGGGGACAATCCCGGACCGGGAAACACCATATATTTT. Residues: CASSPGDNPGPGNTIYF.

The chain has TRBV15 and TRBJ1-5; weak D call: TRBD1 (6 bases). V shed 0 bases and J shed 0 bases, with 18 bases lying between them. CDR1 and CDR2 (germline): LNHNV, YYDKDF (reference sequence). CDR3 length: 19 residues. CDR3 DNA: TGTGCCACCAGCAGAGATCGGGGGGCTGGGGGGTATAGCAATCAGCCCCAGCATTTT. It is translated as CATSRDRGAGGYSNQPQHF.

The genes are TRBV7-2 and TRBJ1-4, with D maybe TRBD1 (6 bases). V was cut by 5 bases and J by 1 base, with 11 bases left in between. The CDR3 is 15 amino acids. Germline assignment: CDR1 SGHTA and CDR2 FQGNSA. Here the CDR3 DNA reads TGTGCCAGCAGCCCCCGACAGGAAACTAATGAAAAACTGTTTTTT. Translation gives CASSPRQETNEKLFF.

This chain connects TRBV19 to TRBJ1-4; unclear D gene. Germline V gene sequence: CDR1 LNHDA, CDR2 SQIVND (reference sequence). V was cut by 6 bases and J by 5 bases, with 13 bases left in between. The CDR3 has 14 residues. CDR3 amino acids: CASRISGGNEKLFF. CDR3 nucleotides: TGTGCCAGTAGGATCAGTGGCGGGAATGAAAAACTGTTTTTT.

CDR3 in DNA: TGTGCCAGCAGCCATACCTCGGGACAGGGGGGTGAAAAACTGTTTTTT. The encoded protein is CASSHTSGQGGEKLFF. The chain is built from TRBV4-2 and TRBJ1-4; TRBD1 matches 11 bases. V was pared by 3 bases and J by 7 bases, with 7 bases of the junction left unmatched. The CDR3 is made up of 16 amino acids. The germline V gene has CDR1 LGHNA and CDR2 YNFKEQ.

This clone was observed once. In DNA form, the CDR3 reads TGTGCCAGCAGTTCCGCAGGGGGCACGAACACCGGGGAGCTGTTTTTT. As protein: CASSSAGGTNTGELFF. V usage is TRBV13 and J usage is TRBJ2-2, with 8 bases lining up with TRBD1. The junction had 6 bases not matched to a gene; V was cut back by 6 bases and J by 0 bases. The germline gives CDR1 PRHDT, CDR2 FYEKMQ (reference sequence). This CDR3 has 16 residues.

The gene calls are TRBV5-1 and TRBJ2-7, with D perhaps matching TRBD1 (5 bases). Germline V gene sequence: CDR1 SGHRS, CDR2 YFSETQ. The length of the CDR3 is 13 residues. The V gene lost 0 bases and the J gene lost 8 bases, with 12 bases spanning the gap. In DNA, the CDR3 is TGCGCCAGCAGCTTGGACCAGGGTTTCAAGCAGTACTTC. As protein: CASSLDQGFKQYF. Filled out from reference TRBV5-1 and TRBJ2-7, the complete variable domain reads KAGVTQTPRYLIKTRGQQVTLSCSPISGHRSVSWYQQTPGQGLQFLFEYFSETQRNKGNFPGRFSGRQFSNSRSEMNVSTLELGDSALYLCASSLDQGFKQYFGPGTRLTVT.

This sequence joins TRBV11-2 and TRBJ2-3; 7 nucleotides agree with TRBD2. Germline CDR1 reads SGHAT; CDR2 reads FQNNGV. CDR3 size: 17 residues. V trimming: 5 bases; J trimming: 4 bases; junction bases outside the gene matches: 15. This chain's CDR3 is CASSLGAAGVFPDTQYF. Here the CDR3 DNA reads TGTGCCAGCAGCCTCGGGGCGGCGGGGGTGTTTCCAGATACGCAGTATTTT.

This chain joins TRBV5-1 and TRBJ1-4; D remains unclear. Germline V gene lookup returns CDR1 SGHRS and CDR2 YFSETQ. This CDR3 spans 13 amino acids. The V and J ends lost 1 base and 6 bases respectively, with 7 bases between them. This CDR3 is CASSLPPDEKLFF. DNA for the CDR3: TGCGCCAGCAGCTTGCCGCCAGATGAAAAACTGTTTTTT.

The chain joins TRBV27 to TRBJ2-1; 16 bases line up with TRBD2. V lost 5 bases, J lost 10 bases, and 11 bases stayed unmatched. Per germline, CDR1 MNHEY and CDR2 SMNVEV (reference sequence). The CDR3 loop spans 17 amino acids. The CDR3 DNA reads TGTGCCAGCAGTCCCTTCCGGCCGGGACTAGCGGGAGGGGAGCAGTTCTTC. It yields the protein CASSPFRPGLAGGEQFF.

This chain joins TRBV28 and TRBJ2-5; D call uncertain. V was cut by 2 bases and J by 0 bases, with 13 bases left in between. This CDR3 has 16 amino acids. Germline CDR1 and CDR2: MDHEN and SYDVKM. The CDR3 sequence is CASSLGPESYQETQYF. The CDR3 region has the DNA TGTGCCAGCAGTTTAGGGCCAGAATCGTACCAAGAGACCCAGTACTTC.

V and J are TRBV3-1 (or the pseudogene TRBV3-2) and TRBJ1-6, with D maybe TRBD1 (6 bases). Germline V gene lookup returns CDR1 LGHDT and CDR2 YNNKEL (reference sequence). The CDR3 has 14 residues. Trimming took 5 bases from V and 6 from J, leaving 11 bases between them. The CDR3 loop is CASSERQVNSPLHF. The CDR3 region has the DNA TGTGCCAGCAGCGAGCGACAGGTTAATTCACCCCTCCACTTT.

The gene calls are TRBV30 and TRBJ2-1, with 11 bases matching TRBD2. V trimming: 2 bases; J trimming: 5 bases; junction bases outside the gene matches: 5. Germline assignment: CDR1 GTSNPN and CDR2 SVGIG (reference sequence). CDR3 length: 15 amino acids. CDR3 nucleotides: TGTGCCTGGAGTATCGGGACTAGCGGAAACAATGAGCAGTTCTTC. Its translation: CAWSIGTSGNNEQFF.

This chain uses TRBV4-2 with TRBJ1-1, with D maybe TRBD1 (6 bases). V was pared by 9 bases and J by 1 base, with 18 bases between. In germline, CDR1 is LGHNA, CDR2 YNFKEQ. The CDR3 totals 15 residues. The CDR3 is CASAPGAGKNTEAFF. CDR3 nucleotides: TGTGCCAGTGCGCCAGGGGCGGGTAAGAACACTGAAGCTTTCTTT.

The rearrangement uses TRBV11-2 and TRBJ2-6; 8 bases fit TRBD1. This CDR3 comprises 17 residues. Germline CDR1 SGHAT, CDR2 FQNNGV. Unmatched junction bases numbered 9, after V lost 5 bases and J lost 3 bases. The CDR3 protein is CASSPGQGGNGANVLTF. CDR3 DNA: TGTGCCAGCAGCCCCGGACAGGGAGGTAATGGGGCCAACGTCCTGACTTTC.

The chain has TRBV6-5 and TRBJ2-7; weak D call: TRBD2 (6 bases). The CDR3 totals 13 residues. Trimming removed 8 bases at V and 0 bases at J, with 11 bases between. Germline CDR1 is MNHEY and CDR2 is SVGAGI. Here the CDR3 DNA reads TGTGCCAGCGCTTTAGCGGCCTCCTACGAGCAGTACTTC. This translates into CASALAASYEQYF.

The V gene is TRBV29-1, the J gene TRBJ1-1, with 11 positions matching TRBD1. The CDR3 runs to 14 residues. Germline lookup yields CDR1 SQVTM and CDR2 ANQGSEA. The junction had 10 bases not matched to a gene; V was cut back by 3 bases and J by 10 bases. Written as DNA, the CDR3 is TGCAGCGTTGAGGAGGGGGACAGGGGGATCGGAGCTTTCTTT. It specifies CSVEEGDRGIGAFF.

The chain is built from TRBV10-1 and TRBJ2-7, with 9 nucleotides matching TRBD2. The trim removed 2 bases at V and 6 bases at J, leaving 5 bases unmatched. This CDR3 is 14 amino acids long. Germline V gives CDR1 WNHNN, CDR2 SYGVQD (reference sequence). CDR3 DNA sequence: TGCGCCAGCAGTGAGAGTAGCGGGAGCGCCGAGCAGTACTTC. This codes for CASSESSGSAEQYF.

The chain joins TRBV7-9 to TRBJ1-4, with 9 bases identical to TRBD1. CDR1 and CDR2 from the germline V gene are SEHNR and FQNEAQ (reference sequence). The J segment lost 14 bases and the V segment lost 1 base, leaving 2 bases of the junction unmatched. There are 12 residues in the CDR3. The CDR3 DNA reads TGTGCCAGCAGCTTAGAAGGGACAGGGCTGTTTTTT. Translation: CASSLEGTGLFF.

This clone was seen a single time. CDR3 sequence (DNA): TGTGCCAGCAGCTTGACAGTGTCCTCTGGGGCCAACGTCCTGACTTTC. It encodes CASSLTVSSGANVLTF. The chain joins TRBV5-6 to TRBJ2-6; D call uncertain. Looked up from germline, CDR1 is SGHDT and CDR2 is YYEEEE. Between the trimmed V and J ends, which lost 1 base and 0 bases, there was a span of 8 bases. The CDR3 consists of 16 residues.

The chain links TRBV12-3 or TRBV12-4 to TRBJ2-4; TRBD1 might be the D (8 bases). Trimming pared 5 bases from V and 7 bases from J, leaving 12 bases between. The CDR3 runs 13 residues. Here the CDR3 reads CASSQQGGNIQYF. In DNA form, the CDR3 reads TGTGCCAGCAGTCAACAGGGGGGGAACATTCAGTACTTC.

The chain recombines TRBV11-3 with TRBJ1-5; TRBD1 is a possible D gene (6 bases). Germline CDR1 reads SGHNT; CDR2 reads YENEEA. The germline V and J ends were trimmed by 10 bases and 1 base, with 17 bases remaining between them. The CDR3 loop spans 15 amino acids. The DNA of the CDR3 is TGTGCCAACTCCCCGGGGGGCCCCAGCAATCAGCCCCAGCATTTT. This codes for CANSPGGPSNQPQHF. The variable domain in full, with the rest retrieved from reference TRBV11-3 and TRBJ1-5, is EAGVVQSPRYKIIEKKQPVAFWCNPISGHNTLYWYLQNLGQGPELLIRYENEEAVDDSQLPKDRFSAERLKGVDSTLKIQPAELGDSAVYLCANSPGGPSNQPQHFGDGTRLSIL.

The V call is TRBV14, the J call TRBJ1-2; D possibly corresponds to TRBD1 (5 bases). Per the germline V gene, CDR1 is SGHDN and CDR2 is FVKESK. The CDR3 has 13 amino acids. Trimming pared 0 bases from V and 4 bases from J, leaving 6 bases between. The CDR3 nucleotides are TGTGCCAGCAGCCAAGACAGGGCCTATGGCTACACCTTC. Its translation: CASSQDRAYGYTF.

This clone was detected once. CDR3 sequence reads: CASSQAIWDRGRLGTNEKLFF. CDR3 bases: TGCGCCAGCAGCCAAGCAATATGGGACAGGGGGCGACTTGGGACTAATGAAAAACTGTTTTTT. The genes are TRBV4-1 and TRBJ1-4; 12 nucleotides match TRBD1. Germline values: CDR1 MGHRA, CDR2 YSYEKL. V was clipped by 1 base and J by 2 bases; unmatched bases: 14. This CDR3 spans 21 amino acids.

V is TRBV9 and J is TRBJ2-7; no clear D. Trimming stripped 4 bases from V and 2 bases from J, with 13 bases between. This CDR3 contains 14 residues. Germline assignment: CDR1 SGDLS and CDR2 YYNGEE. The CDR3 DNA follows: TGTGCCAGCAGCCCTGAACAGTACCCCTACGAGCAGTACTTC. As protein: CASSPEQYPYEQYF.

The chain has TRBV2 and TRBJ2-5, with D maybe TRBD1 (5 bases). Per the germline V gene, CDR1 is SNHLY and CDR2 is FYNNEI. This CDR3 region has 14 residues. V was clipped by 6 bases and J by 5 bases, with 16 bases between them. CDR3 bases: TGTGCCAGCAGGATCATCCGGACACGGGAGACCCAGTACTTC. Its translation is CASRIIRTRETQYF.